This T cell receptor beta chain was recorded in a study of blood T cell repertoires in COVID-19. About the research overall: PBMCs, B-cell-depleted T cells, or T cells provided the cDNA or gDNA that made up the material.

Only in-frame clones appear in the TCRdb table, and some are missing; sequencing was by immunoSEQ multiplex PCR. Altogether some 270,000 clones are present, 85% to 90% being singletons, with the ten largest covering about 2.1%. The CDR3 runs 15 residues. With V trimmed by 5 bases and J by 3 bases, 8 bases remained unmatched. The germline V gene has CDR1 MNHEY and CDR2 SVGEGT. Enrolled during active infection, Seattle patients were then followed longitudinally. Sequencing was carried out using peripheral blood. This clonotype was obtained from a woman aged 60-75 years with COVID-19, enrolled during active disease. The chain is built from TRBV6-2 or TRBV6-3 and TRBJ2-3, with 7 bases identical to TRBD2. CDR3 protein: CASSRAGYPTDTQYF. The CDR3 region has the DNA TGTGCCAGCAGTAGAGCGGGATACCCAACAGATACGCAGTATTTT.